The entry that follows covers one T cell receptor (beta chain) sequence. What it binds is not known. Generated by immunoSEQ multiplex PCR, the TCRdb table keeps only in-frame clones and is missing some. In the table there are roughly 170,000 clones, less than 85% of which are singletons. The CDR3 sequence is 14 residues long. Germline CDR1 SGDLS, CDR2 YYNGEE. The ends lost 3 bases at V and 6 bases at J; junction bases unmatched: 6. The data originate from a study of cytotoxic CD8 clonotypes in ibrutinib-treated CLL. Broader study findings: Sustained-remission and progressing patients' sampling times differed.

V is TRBV9 and J is TRBJ1-2, with 9 bases that match TRBD1. The source material was PBMCs, sampled after 24 months of ibrutinib treatment. This receptor was identified in a human donor with chronic lymphocytic leukemia. CDR3: CASSADRGSDGYTF. The CDR3 DNA follows: TGTGCCAGCAGCGCCGACAGGGGGAGCGATGGCTACACCTTC.